Presented here are 5 T cell receptor beta chains from one specimen sequenced in a study of cytomegalovirus exposure and HLA in healthy donors. Primers for the PCR totalled 60 Vbeta and 13 Jbeta. Only in-frame clones appear in the TCRdb table, and some are missing; sequencing was by immunoSEQ multiplex PCR. The sample gives around 150,000 clones, around 68% of which show up once; 8% to 13% is in the top ten. The sample taken for sequencing was PBMCs. Source of these receptors: a man younger than 45 in good health and CMV-seropositive.

The chain is built from TRBV6-5 and TRBJ2-5; D may be TRBD2 (5 bases). This CDR3 is 14 amino acids long. In germline, CDR1 is MNHEY, CDR2 SVGAGI. V shed 0 bases and J shed 3 bases, with 8 bases lying between them. The CDR3: CASSYSTGKETQYF. The CDR3 bases are TGTGCCAGCAGTTACTCGACCGGGAAAGAGACCCAGTACTTC.

This clone appeared a few times. V gene TRBV6-4 combines with J gene TRBJ1-5; D is uncertain. This CDR3 spans 13 amino acids. Germline CDR1 is MRHNA and CDR2 is SNTAGT. The V end lost 3 bases, the J end lost 5 bases, and 8 bases lay between the germline ends. CDR3 loop: CASSEQRDQPQHF. DNA of the CDR3: TGTGCCAGCAGTGAACAGAGAGATCAGCCCCAGCATTTT.

CDR3 protein: CASSEAGQDYGYTF. The CDR3, as DNA: TGTGCCAGCAGTGAAGCGGGACAGGACTATGGCTACACCTTC. The J gene is TRBJ1-2, the V gene TRBV6-1; 8 nucleotides align to TRBD1. CDR1 MNHNS and CDR2 SASEGT come from the germline V gene. V gave up 0 bases and J gave up 3 bases; unmatched junction bases: 0. This CDR3 contains 14 residues.

The chain employs TRBV19 and TRBJ2-7; the match to TRBD1 covers 9 bases. The V gene's germline CDR1 is LNHDA and CDR2 SQIVND (reference sequence). CDR3 length: 14 amino acids. J gave up 5 bases and V 6 bases, and 8 bases lay outside the gene matches. This chain's CDR3 is CASSPQGAGDEQYF. The DNA for the CDR3 is TGTGCCAGTAGCCCACAGGGGGCTGGCGACGAGCAGTACTTC.

The CDR3 sequence is CASSLALAGGREQYF. In nucleotides, the CDR3 is TGTGCCAGCAGCTTGGCACTAGCGGGCGGTCGAGAGCAGTACTTC. The chain carries TRBV5-5 and TRBJ2-7, with 9 bases that match TRBD2. J was trimmed by 7 bases and V by 0 bases; bases with no gene match: 8. CDR1 and CDR2 from the germline V gene are SGHKS and YYEKEE (reference sequence). CDR3 size: 15 residues.